Below, 28 T cell receptor beta chains from the same sample are listed, as sequenced in a study of cytomegalovirus exposure and HLA in healthy donors. This table comes from immunoSEQ multiplex PCR, and its TCRdb copy is limited to in-frame clones, with some not included. The repertoire holds hundreds of thousands of clones, 70% to 90% seen once, with approximately 0.9% in the top ten. Sequencing input: PBMCs. Receptors originate from a woman under 30 in good health and CMV-seronegative.

The chain couples TRBV5-5 to TRBJ2-2; TRBD2 agrees at 10 bases. CDR1 is SGHKS and CDR2 is YYEKEE in the germline V gene (reference sequence). The trim removed 4 bases at V and 4 bases at J, leaving 10 bases unmatched. This CDR3 is 17 amino acids long. CDR3 protein: CASSAAWTSGLTGELFF. In nucleotides, the CDR3 is TGTGCCAGCAGCGCGGCGTGGACTAGCGGCCTCACCGGGGAGCTGTTTTTT.

The chain recombines TRBV6-5 with TRBJ2-2; no clear D. The CDR3 has 16 residues. CDR1 MNHEY and CDR2 SVGAGI come from the germline V gene. Trimming stripped 2 bases from V and 2 bases from J, with 12 bases between. The CDR3 DNA sequence: TGTGCCAGCAGTTACGAGTTGGGCAGCAACACCGGGGAGCTGTTTTTT. Its protein is CASSYELGSNTGELFF.

The rearrangement joins TRBV6-1 to TRBJ1-4; no definite D call. The V end was cut by 6 bases, the J end by 2 bases, with 13 bases between. Germline V gene data show CDR1 as MNHNS and CDR2 as SASEGT. The CDR3 loop spans 15 amino acids. The CDR3 loop is CASRGSIGTNEKLFF. The CDR3 bases are TGTGCCAGCAGAGGGAGCATCGGCACTAATGAAAAACTGTTTTTT.

The rearrangement joins TRBV28 to TRBJ2-1, with 11 bases that match TRBD2. Germline V gene data show CDR1 as MDHEN and CDR2 as SYDVKM. V dropped 3 bases and J dropped 7; count of bases not matched to a gene: 11. The CDR3 covers 17 residues. The CDR3 protein is CASSFLRTSGRINEQFF. CDR3 nucleotides: TGTGCCAGCAGTTTCCTTCGAACTAGCGGGAGAATTAATGAGCAGTTCTTC.

The V call is TRBV5-6, the J call TRBJ2-2; 14 bases are shared with TRBD2. V trimming: 6 bases; J trimming: 5 bases; junction bases outside the gene matches: 9. Germline CDR1 is SGHDT and CDR2 is YYEEEE. The CDR3 length is 17 residues. Here the CDR3 DNA reads TGTGCCAGCACCAAGGGACTAGCGGGAGTTAGTACCGGGGAGCTGTTTTTT. Translation: CASTKGLAGVSTGELFF.

V is TRBV13 and J is TRBJ2-1; 8 bases align to TRBD2. V was pared by 5 bases and J by 4 bases, with 16 bases of the junction left unmatched. This CDR3 contains 18 residues. Germline-derived CDR1 and CDR2 are PRHDT and FYEKMQ (reference sequence). The CDR3 reads CASSNGLAAPTIYNEQFF. CDR3 nucleotides: TGTGCCAGCAGCAACGGACTAGCCGCCCCCACTATTTACAATGAGCAGTTCTTC.

The CDR3 reads CASSQHSGTPLRGELFF. CDR3 sequence (DNA): TGTGCCAGCAGCCAACATAGCGGGACCCCCTTGCGCGGGGAGCTGTTTTTT. The V and J genes are TRBV14 and TRBJ2-2; 8 nucleotides align to TRBD2. CDR1 and CDR2 (germline): SGHDN, FVKESK. The CDR3 is made up of 17 amino acids. The V segment lost 2 bases and the J segment 7 bases; nucleotides outside the gene matches: 12.

The gene calls are TRBV13 and TRBJ1-2; TRBD1 aligns across 8 bases. V was clipped by 0 bases and J by 6 bases; unmatched bases: 6. The CDR3 is 15 residues long. Germline V gene sequence: CDR1 PRHDT, CDR2 FYEKMQ (reference sequence). CDR3 region: CASSLGAGGVNGYTF. CDR3 in DNA: TGTGCCAGCAGCTTAGGGGCAGGGGGCGTCAATGGCTACACCTTC.

The chain combines TRBV28 with TRBJ2-3; 12 nucleotides line up with TRBD2. V gave up 5 bases and J gave up 2 bases; unmatched junction bases: 11. CDR3 length equals 18 residues. Germline CDR1 and CDR2: MDHEN and SYDVKM. The DNA for the CDR3 is TGTGCCAGCAGTCCCTCTAGCGGGAGGGCCCTCACCACAGATACGCAGTATTTT. This gives the protein CASSPSSGRALTTDTQYF.

This rearrangement joins TRBV27 to TRBJ1-2; 10 bases align to TRBD1. J gave up 4 bases and V 5 bases, and 7 bases lay outside the gene matches. The CDR3 totals 15 residues. Germline V gene data show CDR1 as MNHEY and CDR2 as SMNVEV (reference sequence). The CDR3 protein is CASSARDRGLYGYTF. The CDR3 DNA reads TGTGCCAGCAGTGCACGGGACAGGGGCCTCTATGGCTACACCTTC.

V is TRBV25-1 and J is TRBJ1-1; D remains ambiguous. CDR3 length: 13 residues. CDR1 is MGHDK and CDR2 is SYGVNS in the germline V gene. Deletions cut 1 base from V and 4 bases from J, with 7 bases between. DNA of the CDR3: TGTGCCAGCAGTGAATCCGGGTTCACTGAAGCTTTCTTT. Its protein product is CASSESGFTEAFF.

This clone showed up just a few times. V is TRBV7-3 and J is TRBJ2-4; possibly TRBD1 for D (5 bases). The ends were cut back, 5 bases at V and 15 bases at J, with 20 bases in the middle. Germline CDR1 SGHTA, CDR2 FQGTGA. The CDR3 has 13 residues. CDR3 sequence: CASSPGPGWLRYF. The CDR3 DNA reads TGTGCCAGCAGCCCGGGCCCAGGGTGGCTACGGTACTTC.

The chain carries TRBV19 and TRBJ1-5, with D unresolved. V was clipped by 0 bases and J by 7 bases, with 13 bases between them. CDR1 and CDR2 (germline): LNHDA, SQIVND (reference sequence). There are 15 residues in the CDR3. The CDR3 here is CASSIEGSRNQPQHF. The CDR3 coding sequence is TGTGCCAGTAGTATAGAGGGCAGTAGAAACCAGCCCCAGCATTTT.

This clone was detected only once. The CDR3 DNA reads TGCGCCAGCAGCTTGGCTAGTCGACTAGCGGGAGGCGGCGATACGCAGTATTTT. Translation gives CASSLASRLAGGGDTQYF. The chain links TRBV5-1 to TRBJ2-3; TRBD2 agrees at 13 bases. From germline, CDR1 is SGHRS and CDR2 YFSETQ. J lost 6 bases, V lost 0 bases, and 10 bases had no gene match. This CDR3 has 18 amino acids.

This chain uses TRBV9 with TRBJ1-2, with D hard to call. Trimming took off 0 bases at V and 8 bases at J, with 8 bases between the two ends. CDR1 is SGDLS and CDR2 is YYNGEE in the germline V gene. The CDR3 length is 12 residues. This chain's CDR3 is CASSVGQRGYTF. In DNA form, the CDR3 reads TGTGCCAGCAGCGTAGGCCAGAGGGGCTACACCTTC.

The chain is built from TRBV7-8 and TRBJ2-7; perhaps TRBD2 as D (5 bases). CDR3 length: 15 residues. Germline CDR1 is SGHVS and CDR2 is FQNEAQ. Trimming removed 1 base at V and 11 bases at J, with 21 bases between. This CDR3 reads CASSLVPAPGGREYF. The CDR3 nucleotides read TGTGCCAGCAGCTTAGTCCCCGCCCCTGGAGGCCGGGAGTACTTC.

The chain recombines TRBV5-1 with TRBJ2-2; TRBD1 is a possible D gene (6 bases). The CDR3 extends over 14 amino acids. Trimming removed 0 bases at V and 6 bases at J, with 9 bases between. Germline V gene data show CDR1 as SGHRS and CDR2 as YFSETQ. CDR3 nucleotide sequence: TGCGCCAGCAGCTTGGTTGAGGGGGCCGGGGAGCTGTTTTTT. Amino acids: CASSLVEGAGELFF.

A word on this clone: This CDR3 is also generated by other DNA sequences in the sample. The CDR3 DNA reads as TGTGCCAGCAGTTTAGCCGGTAACTATGGCTACACCTTC. Translated: CASSLAGNYGYTF. This chain uses TRBV27 with TRBJ1-2; no definite D call. Germline CDR1 is MNHEY and CDR2 is SMNVEV (reference sequence). This CDR3 comprises 13 residues. V lost 2 bases and J lost 1, with 5 bases in between.

The J gene is TRBJ2-1, the V gene TRBV7-9; TRBD2 agrees at 10 bases. This CDR3 is built from 14 residues. The trim removed 0 bases at V and 9 bases at J, leaving 2 bases unmatched. Per germline, CDR1 SEHNR and CDR2 FQNEAQ (reference sequence). The CDR3 DNA reads TGTGCCAGCAGCTTAGCATGGACTAGCGGTGAGCAGTTCTTC. The encoded protein is CASSLAWTSGEQFF.

This rearrangement joins TRBV6-5 to TRBJ2-4; D may be TRBD2 (5 bases). Trimming cost V 6 bases and J 5 bases, with 17 bases left between them. CDR1 MNHEY and CDR2 SVGAGI come from the germline V gene. This CDR3 is built from 15 residues. CDR3 DNA sequence: TGTGCCAGCAGCCTAACTAGAAACCCCCAAAACATTCAGTACTTC. Translation: CASSLTRNPQNIQYF.

The chain is built from TRBV5-1 and TRBJ2-5, with 9 bases identical to TRBD1. After removal of 4 bases from V and 5 bases from J, the junction contained 6 bases not matched to a gene. The CDR3 is made up of 14 amino acids. The germline gives CDR1 SGHRS, CDR2 YFSETQ. The CDR3 nucleotides read TGCGCCAGCAGCGGGGGGACAGGGCCGGAGACCCAGTACTTC. As protein: CASSGGTGPETQYF.

V and J are TRBV2 and TRBJ2-1; TRBD2 aligns across 7 bases. Germline V CDR1 and CDR2: SNHLY, FYNNEI. The CDR3 is 16 amino acids. Trimming removed 0 bases from V and 2 bases from J; junction bases left unmatched: 4. CDR3 region: CASSEALAGAYNEQFF. CDR3 in DNA: TGTGCCAGCAGTGAAGCGCTTGCGGGAGCCTACAATGAGCAGTTCTTC.

This chain links TRBV28 with TRBJ1-2; 9 bases are shared with TRBD1. The CDR3 has 15 amino acids. Trimming removed 6 bases from V and 2 bases from J; junction bases left unmatched: 7. Germline V gene data show CDR1 as MDHEN and CDR2 as SYDVKM. The CDR3 region is CASSGDRGYNYGYTF. The CDR3 DNA follows: TGTGCCAGCAGCGGCGACAGGGGGTACAACTATGGCTACACCTTC.

The chain is built from TRBV5-1 and TRBJ2-2; 14 bases map to TRBD2. Per the germline V gene, CDR1 is SGHRS and CDR2 is YFSETQ. The CDR3 length is 19 residues. With V trimmed by 4 bases and J by 5 bases, 13 bases remained unmatched. CDR3: CASSLVSGLAGVGTGELFF. CDR3 bases: TGCGCCAGCAGCCTTGTATCGGGACTAGCGGGAGTCGGGACCGGGGAGCTGTTTTTT.

Here the CDR3 reads CASSISTGEAFF. CDR3 coding DNA: TGTGCCAGTAGTATCAGTACAGGGGAAGCTTTCTTT. V usage is TRBV19 and J usage is TRBJ1-1; tentatively, D is TRBD1 (6 bases). The CDR3 contains 12 residues. In germline, CDR1 is LNHDA, CDR2 SQIVND (reference sequence). Trimming stripped 3 bases from V and 8 bases from J, with 10 bases between. Variable domain in full (rest from reference TRBV19 and TRBJ1-1): DGGITQSPKYLFRKEGQNVTLSCEQNLNHDAMYWYRQDPGQGLRLIYYSQIVNDFQKGDIAEGYSVSREKKESFPLTVTSAQKNPTAFYLCASSISTGEAFFGQGTRLTVV.

The V and J genes are TRBV12-5 and TRBJ1-1, with D hard to call. The CDR3 contains 15 residues. Trimming removed 6 bases at V and 1 base at J, with 15 bases between. Germline V gene sequence: CDR1 LGHNT, CDR2 FRNRAP. The CDR3 nucleotides are TGTGCTAGTGGCGGACGTGGACGGGAGAACACTGAAGCTTTCTTT. It yields the protein CASGGRGRENTEAFF.

The CDR3 protein is CASSSPRGVETEAFF. CDR3 bases: TGTGCCAGCAGTTCACCTCGCGGGGTTGAGACTGAAGCTTTCTTT. V and J are TRBV28 and TRBJ1-1; D is ambiguous. Germline CDR1 MDHEN, CDR2 SYDVKM. CDR3 length equals 15 residues. Trimming cost V 4 bases and J 5 bases, with 17 bases left between them.

This clone was detected only once. This rearrangement joins TRBV6-1 to TRBJ2-1, with D possibly matching TRBD2 (6 bases). CDR1 is MNHNS and CDR2 is SASEGT in the germline V gene. Trimming left V 3 bases short and J 2 bases short, with 8 bases between. The CDR3 is made up of 14 amino acids. The CDR3 bases are TGTGCCAGCAGTGACGGGGAGGCCTACAATGAGCAGTTCTTC. Residues: CASSDGEAYNEQFF.